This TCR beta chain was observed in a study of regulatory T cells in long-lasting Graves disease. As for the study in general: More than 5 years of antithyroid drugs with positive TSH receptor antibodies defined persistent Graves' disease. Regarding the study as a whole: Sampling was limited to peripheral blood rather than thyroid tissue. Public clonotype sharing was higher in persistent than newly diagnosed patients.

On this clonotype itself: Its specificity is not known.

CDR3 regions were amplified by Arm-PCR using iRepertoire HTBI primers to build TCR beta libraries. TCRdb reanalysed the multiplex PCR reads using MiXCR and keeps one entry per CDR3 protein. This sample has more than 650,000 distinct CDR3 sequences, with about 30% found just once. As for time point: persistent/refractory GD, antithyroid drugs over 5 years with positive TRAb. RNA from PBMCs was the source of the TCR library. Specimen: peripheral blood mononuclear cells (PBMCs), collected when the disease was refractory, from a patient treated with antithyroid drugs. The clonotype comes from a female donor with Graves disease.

The chain's CDR3 is CASKVTSGYYEQYF. CDR3 coding DNA: TGTGCCAGCAAGGTGACTAGCGGCTACTACGAGCAGTACTTC. This chain connects TRBV27 to TRBJ2-7; 9 bases line up with TRBD2. V lost 7 bases and J lost 3; bases outside the gene matches: 7. The CDR3 sequence is 14 residues long. In germline, CDR1 is MNHEY, CDR2 SMNVEV (reference sequence).